This T cell receptor beta chain was identified in a study of T cell changes during pregnancy in multiple sclerosis. Germline values: CDR1 MNHEY, CDR2 SMNVEV (reference sequence). CDR3 length: 17 residues. J lost 5 bases, V lost 4 bases, and 15 bases had no gene match. Profiled with immunoSEQ multiplex PCR; TCRdb holds only in-frame clones, not every one. This sample has approximately 25,000 clones, with about nine tenths found just once. The specimen comprised CD8+ T cells from peripheral blood mononuclear cells, sampled in the first trimester of pregnancy. The sequence came from a female donor in good health, enrolled as a control in a pregnancy study. J is TRBJ2-7 and V is TRBV27; TRBD2 matches at 9 bases. CDR3 coding DNA: TGTGCCAGCAGTTCCTACCGGATCACGATAGCGGGAGACGAGCAGTACTTC. It yields the protein CASSSYRITIAGDEQYF.